This TCR beta chain was sequenced for a study of T cells in Graves' hyperthyroidism and ophthalmopathy (dated by TCRdb to about 2019). The study in broad terms: Peripheral blood was collected at initial diagnosis, before any treatment. Once sampling was done, hyperthyroidism patients were given methimazole at a starting dose of 30 mg daily, whereas ophthalmopathy patients were given high-dose intravenous methylprednisolone. To identify distinguishing TCR V-J signatures, a discovery cohort of 90 to 100 patients was used, comprising some 45 with Graves' ophthalmopathy and some 60 with stable Graves' hyperthyroidism. In about 6 Graves' hyperthyroidism patients, the study also compared T-cell repertoires from thyroid tissue with T-cell repertoires from blood. The paper reports TCR Vbeta CDR3 sequencing of approximately 140 peripheral blood samples: 43 ophthalmopathy, around 80 hyperthyroidism and approximately 17 progressor patients. Prospective prediction of ophthalmopathy was tested in an independent validation cohort consisting of 18 to 20 hyperthyroidism patients and 15 or so patients who later progressed to ophthalmopathy. For training and testing, the 100 or so patients in the discovery cohort were randomly divided in a 7:3 ratio. General study outcomes and caveats: A 13 V-J signature model separated ophthalmopathy from stable hyperthyroidism, with approximately 87% sensitivity and around 84% specificity in cross-validation and 80%/75% in testing. Most expanded thyroid clonotypes (frequency above 0.001) were also detected in blood, suggesting blood repertoires may reflect thyroid immune responses. In validation, the model predicted progression to ophthalmopathy a median of around six months before onset, with about 64% sensitivity and more than 72% specificity. No statistical method was used to set the sample size in advance, and investigators knew the group allocation.

CDR1 and CDR2 are drawn from the germline V gene: SGHDT, YYEEEE. Reading from cysteine to phenylalanine, the CDR3 counts 15 amino acids. Of all the DNA, just the CDR3 is kept, 45 bases in frame from base 1. V is pruned by 1 base and J by 0 bases, leaving 2 bases of the junction without a gene match. Amplification of TCR beta CDR3 regions was carried out from RNA transcripts. For the first round of RT-PCR on the TCR CDR3, the HTBI primer set was used together with the Qiagen OneStep RT-PCR kit. Libraries were constructed in a second round of multiplex PCR, after which size selection and purification were performed. Libraries were sequenced paired-end with 100 bp reads on an Illumina HiSeq2000. As for the original processing: SOAPnuke was used to process the raw data, throwing out any read that contained adapters or uncalled bases, had a mean Phred below 15, or lacked an exact constant-primer or identifier match. High-quality paired reads were merged using COPE v1.2.5, and each unique nucleotide sequence was defined as a clonotype. MiTCR v1.1 was used to align clonotypes to the IMGT TRBV, TRBD and TRBJ reference segments. Analysis was restricted to V-J combinations with a frequency above 0.0001, which covered about 99% of repertoires. A TCS score was defined as the ratio of F50 (clonal expansion) to E x V (chaos), with BLOSUM62-based TCRdist applied between CDR3 peptides within each V-J. Welch's t-statistics and random forest reduced roughly 530 V-J features to around 14, which were used in a naive Bayes classifier (R e1071). TCRdb took the public reads, trimmed them with fastp at Q25, ran MiXCR for clone calling and kept in-frame beta chains. Here each entry gathers all rows of one CDR3 protein and keeps the most common genes and DNA. TCRdb, not the original authors, processed these V and J calls. The sample data list roughly 420,000 distinct CDR3 sequences, and about 15% of these were observed just once. The ten biggest clones cover 13% to 15% of the sample.

Stable Graves' hyperthyroidism was defined as the absence of progression to ophthalmopathy over 18 months of follow-up. The hyperthyroidism patients were between 18 and 65 years old and newly diagnosed, with a disease duration of less than 2 months. The study excluded patients with uncontrolled infections, other autoimmune diseases, pregnancy or lactation. Diagnoses were established on the basis of clinical symptoms, serum thyroxine and TRAb, thyroid ultrasound, and orbital computed tomography. PBMCs were separated from about 10 ml of fresh peripheral blood using Ficoll-Paque density gradient centrifugation. Trizol reagent was used to extract total RNA, and RNA quality was then checked on an Agilent 2100 Bioanalyzer. Ten or more counts support this clonotype. It has no known antigen specificity. Base qualities are not at hand, and no much larger clone is one base apart.

Sample: blood. This receptor was identified in a woman between 18 and 29 years old with Graves' hyperthyroidism. This sequence uses TRBV5-6 and TRBJ2-3; a stretch of 7 junction bases matches TRBD1. The CDR3 sequence is CASSLQGQSTDTQYF. The nucleotides are TGTGCCAGCAGCTTGCAGGGACAGAGCACAGATACGCAGTATTTT.